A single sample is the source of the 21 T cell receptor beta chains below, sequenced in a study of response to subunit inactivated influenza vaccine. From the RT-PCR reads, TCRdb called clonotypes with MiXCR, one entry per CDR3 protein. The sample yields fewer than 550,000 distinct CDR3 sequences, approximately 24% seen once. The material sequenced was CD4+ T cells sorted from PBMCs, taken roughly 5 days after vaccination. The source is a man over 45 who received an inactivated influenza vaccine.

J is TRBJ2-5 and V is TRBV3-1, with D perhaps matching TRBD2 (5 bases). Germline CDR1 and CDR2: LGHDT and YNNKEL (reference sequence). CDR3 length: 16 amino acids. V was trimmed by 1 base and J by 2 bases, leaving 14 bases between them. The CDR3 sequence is CASSQVSPGGQETQYF. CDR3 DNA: TGTGCCAGCAGCCAAGTTTCACCCGGCGGGCAAGAGACCCAGTACTTC.

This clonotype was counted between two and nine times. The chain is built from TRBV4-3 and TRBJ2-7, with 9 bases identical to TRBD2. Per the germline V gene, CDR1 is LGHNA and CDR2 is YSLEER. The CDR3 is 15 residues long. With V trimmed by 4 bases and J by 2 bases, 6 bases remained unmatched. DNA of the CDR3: TGCGCCAGCAGCCTGAGACTAGCGGAGGCCTACGAGCAGTACTTC. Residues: CASSLRLAEAYEQYF.

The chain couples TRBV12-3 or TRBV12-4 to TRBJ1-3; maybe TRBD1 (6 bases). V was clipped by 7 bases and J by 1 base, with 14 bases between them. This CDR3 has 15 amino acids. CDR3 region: CASTPGHQSGNTIYF. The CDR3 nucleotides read TGTGCCAGCACCCCGGGACATCAATCTGGAAACACCATATATTTT.

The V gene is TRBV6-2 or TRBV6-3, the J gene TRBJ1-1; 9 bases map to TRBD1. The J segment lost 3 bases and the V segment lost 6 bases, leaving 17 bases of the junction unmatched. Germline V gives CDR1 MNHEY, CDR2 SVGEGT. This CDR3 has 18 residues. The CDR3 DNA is TGTGCCAGCAGCCCGTCCGCGGCTAAACGGACAGGGGACACTGAAGCTTTCTTT. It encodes CASSPSAAKRTGDTEAFF.

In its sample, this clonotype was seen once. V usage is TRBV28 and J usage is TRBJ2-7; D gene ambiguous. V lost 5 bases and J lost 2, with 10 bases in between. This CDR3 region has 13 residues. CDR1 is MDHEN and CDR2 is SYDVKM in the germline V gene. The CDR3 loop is CASSTPSTYEQYF. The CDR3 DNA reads TGTGCCAGCAGTACCCCCTCTACCTACGAGCAGTACTTC. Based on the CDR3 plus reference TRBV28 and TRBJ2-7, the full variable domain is DVKVTQSSRYLVKRTGEKVFLECVQDMDHENMFWYRQDPGLGLRLIYFSYDVKMKEKGDIPEGYSVSREKKERFSLILESASTNQTSMYLCASSTPSTYEQYFGPGTRLTVT.

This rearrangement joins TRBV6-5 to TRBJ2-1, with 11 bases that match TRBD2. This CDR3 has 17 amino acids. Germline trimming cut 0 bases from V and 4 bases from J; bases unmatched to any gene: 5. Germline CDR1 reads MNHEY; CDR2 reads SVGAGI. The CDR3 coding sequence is TGTGCCAGCAGTTACTCTCCTAGCGGGGGGATATACAATGAGCAGTTCTTC. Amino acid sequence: CASSYSPSGGIYNEQFF.

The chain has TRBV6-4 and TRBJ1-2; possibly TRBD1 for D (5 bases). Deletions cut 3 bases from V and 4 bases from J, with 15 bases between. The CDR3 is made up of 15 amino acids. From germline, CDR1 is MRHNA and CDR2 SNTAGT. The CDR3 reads CASSETVSGTYGYTF. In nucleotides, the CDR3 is TGTGCCAGCAGTGAGACAGTTTCGGGCACCTATGGCTACACCTTC.

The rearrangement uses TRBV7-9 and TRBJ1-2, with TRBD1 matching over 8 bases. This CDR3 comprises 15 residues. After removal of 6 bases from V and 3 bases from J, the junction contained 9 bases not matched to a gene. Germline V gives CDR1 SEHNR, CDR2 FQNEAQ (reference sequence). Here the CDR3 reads CASREPGTGDYGYTF. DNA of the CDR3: TGTGCCAGCAGGGAACCCGGGACAGGCGACTATGGCTACACCTTC.

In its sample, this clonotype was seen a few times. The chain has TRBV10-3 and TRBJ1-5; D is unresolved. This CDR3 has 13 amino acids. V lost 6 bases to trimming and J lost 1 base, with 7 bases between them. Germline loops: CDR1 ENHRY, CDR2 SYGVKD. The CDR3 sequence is CAISLGSNQPQHF. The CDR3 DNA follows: TGTGCCATCAGCCTTGGGAGCAATCAGCCCCAGCATTTT.

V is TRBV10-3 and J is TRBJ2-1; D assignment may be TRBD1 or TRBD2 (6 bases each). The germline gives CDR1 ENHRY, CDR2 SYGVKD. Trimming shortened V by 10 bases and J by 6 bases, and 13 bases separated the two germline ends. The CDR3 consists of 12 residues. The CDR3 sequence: CATEGGGNEQFF. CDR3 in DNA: TGTGCCACCGAAGGGGGAGGCAATGAGCAGTTCTTC.

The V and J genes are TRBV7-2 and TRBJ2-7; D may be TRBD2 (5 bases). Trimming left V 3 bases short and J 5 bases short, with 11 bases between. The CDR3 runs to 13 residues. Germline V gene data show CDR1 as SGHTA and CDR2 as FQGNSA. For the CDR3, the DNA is TGTGCCAGCAGCTTTCGGACCGGGGACGAGCAGTACTTC. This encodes CASSFRTGDEQYF.

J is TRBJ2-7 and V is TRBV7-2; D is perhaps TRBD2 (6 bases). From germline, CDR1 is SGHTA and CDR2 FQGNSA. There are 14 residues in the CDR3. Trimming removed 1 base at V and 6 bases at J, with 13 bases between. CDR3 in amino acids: CASSLDRGKSEQYF. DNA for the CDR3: TGTGCCAGCAGCTTAGACCGCGGGAAGTCCGAGCAGTACTTC.

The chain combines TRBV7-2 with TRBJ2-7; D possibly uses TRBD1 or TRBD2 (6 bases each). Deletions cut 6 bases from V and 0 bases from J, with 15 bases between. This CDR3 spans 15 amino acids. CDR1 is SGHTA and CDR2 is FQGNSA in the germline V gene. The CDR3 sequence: CASSLEGGTSYEQYF. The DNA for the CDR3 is TGTGCCAGCAGTCTAGAAGGGGGGACCTCCTACGAGCAGTACTTC.

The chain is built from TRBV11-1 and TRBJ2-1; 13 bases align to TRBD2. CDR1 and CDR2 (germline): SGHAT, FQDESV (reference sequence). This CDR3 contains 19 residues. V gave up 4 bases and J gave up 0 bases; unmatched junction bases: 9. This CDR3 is CASSWAGLAGPSSYNEQFF. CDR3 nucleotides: TGTGCCAGCAGCTGGGCGGGACTAGCGGGGCCTAGCTCCTACAATGAGCAGTTCTTC.

The CDR3 protein is CASSRGDRGTEAFF. DNA for the CDR3: TGTGCCAGCAGTAGGGGAGACAGGGGGACTGAAGCTTTCTTT. This chain uses TRBV28 with TRBJ1-1; 9 bases are a match to TRBD1. Trimming cost V 5 bases and J 5 bases; bases outside gene matches: 6. Germline V CDR1 and CDR2: MDHEN, SYDVKM. CDR3 length equals 14 residues.

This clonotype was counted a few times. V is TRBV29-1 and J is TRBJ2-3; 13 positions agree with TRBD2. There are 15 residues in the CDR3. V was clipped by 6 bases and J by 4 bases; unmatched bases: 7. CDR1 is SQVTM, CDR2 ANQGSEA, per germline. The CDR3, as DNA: TGCAGCGTGGAGGGACTAGCGGGAATCGCAGATACGCAGTATTTT. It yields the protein CSVEGLAGIADTQYF.

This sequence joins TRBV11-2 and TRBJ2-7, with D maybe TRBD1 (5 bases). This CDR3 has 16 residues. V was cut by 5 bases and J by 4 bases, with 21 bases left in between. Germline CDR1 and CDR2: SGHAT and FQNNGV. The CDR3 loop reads CASSTPGHRGHYEQYF. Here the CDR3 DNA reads TGTGCCAGCAGCACGCCCGGACACCGCGGCCATTACGAGCAGTACTTC.

The CDR3 loop is CSASPLAETFPYEQYF. CDR3 nucleotides: TGCAGTGCTAGTCCGCTAGCCGAAACCTTCCCCTACGAGCAGTACTTC. This chain connects TRBV20-1 to TRBJ2-7; D possibly corresponds to TRBD2 (5 bases). Per germline, CDR1 DFQATT and CDR2 SNEGSKA (reference sequence). CDR3 length: 16 amino acids. Trimming cost V 3 bases and J 2 bases, with 20 bases left between them.

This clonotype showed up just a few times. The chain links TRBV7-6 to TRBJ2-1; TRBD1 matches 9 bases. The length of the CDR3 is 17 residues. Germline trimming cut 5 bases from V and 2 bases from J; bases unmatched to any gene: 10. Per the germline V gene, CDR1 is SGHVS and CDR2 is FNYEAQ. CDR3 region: CASSPYARQGAYNEQFF. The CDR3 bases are TGTGCCAGCAGCCCCTATGCCCGACAGGGGGCCTACAATGAGCAGTTCTTC.

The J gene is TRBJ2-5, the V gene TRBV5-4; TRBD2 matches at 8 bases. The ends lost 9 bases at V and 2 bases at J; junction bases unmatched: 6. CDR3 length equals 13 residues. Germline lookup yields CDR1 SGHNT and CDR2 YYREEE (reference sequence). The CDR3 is CATYGGVQETQYF. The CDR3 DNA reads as TGTGCCACCTACGGGGGGGTACAAGAGACCCAGTACTTC.

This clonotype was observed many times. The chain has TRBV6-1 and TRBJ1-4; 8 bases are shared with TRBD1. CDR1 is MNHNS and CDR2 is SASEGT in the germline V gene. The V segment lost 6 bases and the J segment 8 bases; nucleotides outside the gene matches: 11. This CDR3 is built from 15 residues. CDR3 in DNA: TGTGCCAGCAGGCCGTCAGGGGGCGCCGGGGAAAAACTGTTTTTT. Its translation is CASRPSGGAGEKLFF.